Below are 8 T cell receptor beta chains sequenced from a single sample in a study of T cells after yellow fever vaccination. TCRdb reprocessed the 5' RACE reads with MiXCR, giving one entry per CDR3 protein. This repertoire shows roughly 520,000 distinct CDR3 sequences, 20% to 25% found once; its top ten account for about a sixth. The starting material was PBMCs, obtained approximately 22 days after the first yellow fever vaccination. Receptors were obtained from a man in his late teens or twenties who received the YFV17D yellow fever vaccine.

Many counts were recorded for this clonotype. The chain links TRBV4-1 to TRBJ1-1; unclear D gene. The V end lost 1 base, the J end lost 1 base, and 10 bases lay between the germline ends. CDR3 length: 15 residues. Germline V CDR1 and CDR2: MGHRA, YSYEKL. This CDR3 is CASSQGRHTNTEAFF. The CDR3 region has the DNA TGCGCCAGCAGCCAAGGGCGACATACGAACACTGAAGCTTTCTTT.

The gene calls are TRBV12-3 or TRBV12-4 and TRBJ2-2, with 11 bases matching TRBD1. Trimming took 3 bases from V and 5 from J; bases not matched to a gene: 8. The CDR3 is 17 residues long. The CDR3: CASSFGWTGGATGELFF. CDR3 DNA: TGTGCCAGCAGTTTCGGATGGACAGGGGGCGCGACCGGGGAGCTGTTTTTT.

A few counts support this clonotype. The chain links TRBV11-2 to TRBJ2-3; TRBD1 matches at 7 bases. The germline V gene encodes CDR1 SGHAT and CDR2 FQNNGV. The CDR3 has 16 amino acids. Trimming removed 5 bases from V and 4 bases from J; junction bases left unmatched: 12. The CDR3 DNA follows: TGTGCCAGCAGCCACTCGGGACAGTTTATTTCAGATACGCAGTATTTT. This gives the protein CASSHSGQFISDTQYF.

This clonotype was detected a few times. The chain has TRBV11-2 and TRBJ2-3; the D call may be TRBD1 or TRBD2 (5 bases each). The CDR3 runs 14 residues. CDR1 is SGHAT, CDR2 FQNNGV, per germline. Trimming stripped 7 bases from V and 2 bases from J, with 13 bases between. The CDR3 loop is CASTVGTTTDTQYF. The CDR3 nucleotides are TGTGCCAGCACCGTGGGGACGACCACAGATACGCAGTATTTT.

The J gene is TRBJ2-7, the V gene TRBV28, with 11 bases matching TRBD2. The germline gives CDR1 MDHEN, CDR2 SYDVKM. This CDR3 has 15 residues. J gave up 4 bases and V 5 bases, and 7 bases lay outside the gene matches. The CDR3 DNA is TGTGCCAGCAGTATGGCGGGACTAGCGGTATACGAGCAGTACGTC. This gives the protein CASSMAGLAVYEQYV.

This chain uses TRBV19 with TRBJ1-5; 7 nucleotides align to TRBD1. Losses at the gene ends were 4 bases for V and 3 bases for J; bases not matched to a gene: 9. CDR3 size: 16 residues. In germline, CDR1 is LNHDA, CDR2 SQIVND (reference sequence). Here the CDR3 DNA reads TGTGCCAGTAGTACAGGGGGGGTCCCTGTCAATCAGCCCCAGCATTTT. Translation: CASSTGGVPVNQPQHF.

V gene TRBV6-1 combines with J gene TRBJ2-3, with D tentatively TRBD2 (6 bases). Germline V gene data show CDR1 as MNHNS and CDR2 as SASEGT. The CDR3 spans 18 residues. V lost 2 bases, J lost 1 base, and 19 bases lay in between. This CDR3 reads CASSELPGSRRGTDTQYF. In nucleotides, the CDR3 is TGTGCCAGCAGTGAACTTCCGGGCTCCCGGAGGGGCACAGATACGCAGTATTTT.

This clonotype was recorded a few times. The chain joins TRBV20-1 to TRBJ1-1, with D maybe TRBD1 (5 bases). V was cut by 3 bases and J by 6 bases, with 20 bases left in between. The germline CDR1 and CDR2 sequences are DFQATT and SNEGSKA (reference sequence). The CDR3 has 15 residues. Here the CDR3 reads CSASGFRRGRAEAFF. In DNA, the CDR3 is TGCAGTGCTAGCGGCTTCAGGAGGGGTAGGGCTGAAGCTTTCTTT.